This TCR beta chain is from a study of T cell responses to AZD1222 COVID-19 vaccine (TCRdb year 2021). Regarding the complete study: AZD1222 recipients with second doses at about 4 weeks or about 12 weeks were pooled, because spike-specific TCR depth and breadth did not differ between schedules. A total of more than 230 trial participants underwent TCR sequencing, of whom 207 had received two doses of AZD1222 and some 25 had received two doses of the MenACWY control vaccine. Enrollment into the trials was organized by age into subgroups of 18-55, 56-69 and 70-plus years, and those subgroups contained about 150, 27 and 61 TCR-sequenced participants, respectively.

Notes on this clone: There is no known antigen for this receptor. No clone much larger than this one lies a single base away; base qualities are absent.

Here is what the overall study found, with its caveats: No day 14 peak-response samples were available, so repertoires were characterized only after the peak T cell response. Participants were mostly white British, with more females than males. The authors suggested clonal diversity may have been underestimated. The vaccine-associated CD4 TCRs covered the entire spike protein, and the dominant responses fell in regions 160-218 and 743-854. Epitopes outside the regions mutated in the B.1.351 and B.1.1.7 variants were reportedly recognized by nearly half of the unique spike-specific TCRs. Only a handful of AZD1222 recipients were SARS-CoV-2 seropositive at baseline, limiting conclusions about previously exposed vaccinees. In the small 56-69-year group, the increase in depth fell short of significance, most likely because of low power. After two AZD1222 doses, both the breadth and the depth of spike-specific TCRs were significantly higher than at day 0 and than in MenACWY recipients.

The CDR3 regions of human TCRbeta chains were subjected to immunosequencing. In the original analysis: TCRs in the repertoires were matched against a reference library of SARS-CoV-2-specific TCRs that had been generated with the MIRA antigen-specificity platform. Breadth was defined as the fraction of unique TCRs that were SARS-CoV-2-associated. Depth was defined as the fraction of total T cells that were SARS-CoV-2-associated. Each spike-specific TCR was assigned to its reactive spike region and to a CD4 or CD8 class using the MIRA data. Log10-transformed breadth and depth values were compared by one-way ANOVA with Sidak's multiple comparisons tests. Drawn from immuneACCESS, this table holds only the in-frame rearrangements with V and J called that TCRdb kept. Clones are partly lost; checked studies trace under half to an unresolved V gene and leave the rest unexplained. D and trimming were read from the DNA, whereas the V and J calls and clone size are those reported in that table. In all, the sample holds 150,000 or so clones, and about 87% of those were seen once. The top ten clones comprise 3% to 3.5% of the sample.

The sample's time point, from its label and the paper: baseline before first vaccination. Vaccinee samples were obtained from the UK trials COV001 and COV002, which included a single-blind randomized controlled phase 2/3 trial of AZD1222 (ChAdOx1 nCoV-19) in healthy adults. For TCRbeta chain sequencing, PBMC samples from trial participants were taken at day 0 and at day 28 after the second dose. Reading the germline V gene gives CDR1 SGHTA and CDR2 FQGNSA. From the cysteine up to the phenylalanine, the CDR3 has a length of 13 residues. Of the read, only the CDR3 DNA is kept; its 39 bases are in frame from base 1. V lost 4 bases and J lost 6 bases; the stretch between them is 10 bases long.

This TCR came from an adult in good health. The chain was built from TRBV7-2 and TRBJ1-5; the D gene assignment is ambiguous. Specimen: peripheral blood, collected on day 0 of AZD1222 vaccination. The DNA sequence is TGTGCCAGCAGCTCACTTTATCTTCAGCCCCAGCATTTT. It codes for CASSSLYLQPQHF. Extended through the reference TRBV7-2 and TRBJ1-5 proteins, this CDR3 yields the full variable domain: GAGVSQSPSNKVTEKGKDVELRCDPISGHTALYWYRQSLGQGLEFLIYFQGNSAPDKSGLPSDRFSAERTGGSVSTLTIQRTQQEDSAVYLCASSSLYLQPQHFGDGTRLSIL.